Below are 13 T cell receptor beta chains sequenced from a single sample in a study of shared clonotypes between healthy human individuals. Clones were sequenced by immunoSEQ multiplex PCR, and TCRdb holds only the in-frame ones, with some missing. Of more than 400,000 clones listed, roughly 80% are singletons. The specimen sequenced was PBMCs. The receptors come from a woman in her thirties or forties in good health. Some clones in this sample may be carry-over from other donors' samples.

In regard to this clone: The same CDR3 can be traced to other DNA sequences in this sample. The rearrangement links TRBV15 to TRBJ2-5; D could derive from TRBD1 or TRBD2 (5 bases each). Germline CDR1 LNHNV, CDR2 YYDKDF (reference sequence). The CDR3 is 15 residues long. V dropped 0 bases and J dropped 2 bases, with 10 bases sitting between them. CDR3 DNA: TGTGCCACCAGCAGAGATAGGGGACCACAAGAGACCCAGTACTTC. Amino acid sequence: CATSRDRGPQETQYF.

On this clone itself: A far larger clone is a single base away, which makes a read error likely. The conserved phenylalanine or tryptophan normally closing the CDR3 is absent here, so this likely arose from a read error. The same CDR3 is also encoded by other DNA sequences in this sample. V and J are TRBV6-1 and TRBJ2-6; TRBD2 is a possible D gene (5 bases). The CDR3 runs 16 residues. V lost 2 bases, J lost 0 bases, and 8 bases lay in between. In germline, CDR1 is MNHNS, CDR2 SASEGT. The chain's CDR3 is CASSELDFSGANVLTL. CDR3 nucleotides: TGTGCCAGCAGTGAATTGGACTTCTCTGGGGCCAACGTCCTGACTCTC.

This clone was recorded a few times. This sequence joins TRBV10-1 and TRBJ1-1; weak D call: TRBD1 (5 bases). The CDR3 spans 12 residues. Germline CDR1 and CDR2: WNHNN and SYGVQD (reference sequence). Between the trimmed V and J ends, which lost 11 bases and 4 bases, there was a span of 14 bases. CDR3 in DNA: TGCGCCGGAAAGGGGAGGGCCACTGAAGCTTTCTTT. It yields the protein CAGKGRATEAFF.

This clone was picked up one time. A far bigger clonotype differs at one base, so this is likely a read error. The chain links TRBV5-4 to TRBJ2-3, with D uncertain. The germline CDR1 and CDR2 sequences are SGHNT and YYREEE (reference sequence). The CDR3 contains 14 residues. CDR3 residues: CASSLGLSTDTQCF. In DNA form, the CDR3 reads TGTGCCAGCAGCCTCGGGCTGAGCACAGATACGCAGTGTTTT.

Remarks on this clone: A much larger clonotype is one base distant, so this may be a read error. The conserved phenylalanine or tryptophan normally closing the CDR3 is absent here, so this likely arose from a read error. This chain connects TRBV5-1 to TRBJ1-5; D not certain. Germline V gene sequence: CDR1 SGHRS, CDR2 YFSETQ. The V gene lost 0 bases and the J gene lost 2 bases, with 6 bases spanning the gap. The CDR3 has 14 residues. The CDR3 region has the DNA TGCGCCAGCAGCTTGGATGGCGGCAATCAGCCCCAGCATCTT. Its protein is CASSLDGGNQPQHL.

This chain links TRBV19 with TRBJ1-1; no clear D gene. V dropped 7 bases and J dropped 0 bases, with 12 bases sitting between them. The CDR3 covers 14 residues. CDR1 and CDR2 (germline): LNHDA, SQIVND (reference sequence). The CDR3 bases are TGTGCCAGTAAAGCGCAGGCCTTGAACACTGAAGCTTTCTTT. Amino acids: CASKAQALNTEAFF. Complete variable domain (other parts from reference TRBV19 and TRBJ1-1): DGGITQSPKYLFRKEGQNVTLSCEQNLNHDAMYWYRQDPGQGLRLIYYSQIVNDFQKGDIAEGYSVSREKKESFPLTVTSAQKNPTAFYLCASKAQALNTEAFFGQGTRLTVV.

The rearrangement uses TRBV4-3 and TRBJ2-5, with D perhaps TRBD1 or TRBD2 (6 bases each). This CDR3 is 16 amino acids long. Germline V gene sequence: CDR1 LGHNA, CDR2 YSLEER. Trimming removed 0 bases at V and 2 bases at J, with 13 bases between. The CDR3 reads CASSQDPQGGQETQYF. The CDR3 DNA reads TGCGCCAGCAGCCAAGATCCTCAAGGGGGGCAAGAGACCCAGTACTTC.

J is TRBJ2-2 and V is TRBV6-5; possible D gene TRBD2, 5 bases. Looked up from germline, CDR1 is MNHEY and CDR2 is SVGAGI. The V and J ends lost 2 bases and 6 bases respectively, with 10 bases between them. The CDR3 has 14 amino acids. The CDR3 DNA reads TGTGCCAGCAGTTACAAAGCGGTAGCCGGGGAGCTGTTTTTT. Translating it yields CASSYKAVAGELFF.

J is TRBJ1-4 and V is TRBV5-1; the D gene is possibly TRBD1 (5 bases). CDR3 length equals 15 residues. V lost 4 bases to trimming and J lost 7 bases, with 17 bases between them. Germline-derived CDR1 and CDR2 are SGHRS and YFSETQ. CDR3 sequence reads: CASSPDTGGSEKLFF. DNA for the CDR3: TGCGCCAGCAGCCCGGATACCGGGGGTAGTGAAAAACTGTTTTTT.

V is TRBV7-8 and J is TRBJ1-5; a weak D match, TRBD1 (6 bases). The CDR3 has 13 residues. Trimming took 7 bases from V and 7 from J, leaving 14 bases between them. Germline CDR1 and CDR2: SGHVS and FQNEAQ. CDR3 residues: CASTLGGIQPQHF. The DNA for the CDR3 is TGTGCCAGCACCCTCGGGGGCATCCAGCCCCAGCATTTT.

Comment on this clone: This likely stems from a read error, as it lies one base from a far larger clone. This same CDR3 is encoded by further DNA sequences in the sample. This chain links TRBV7-2 with TRBJ1-2; D is undetermined. Per the germline V gene, CDR1 is SGHTA and CDR2 is FQGNSA. The CDR3 has 14 residues. This CDR3 reads CASSPAGETYGYTF. DNA of the CDR3: TGTGCTAGCAGCCCGGCCGGGGAAACCTATGGCTACACCTTC.

The chain has TRBV7-7 and TRBJ2-5; 8 bases fit TRBD1. V was clipped by 5 bases and J by 0 bases; unmatched bases: 8. Germline V CDR1 and CDR2: SSHAT, FNYEAQ (reference sequence). The CDR3 sequence is 16 residues long. The CDR3 is CASSLSRDRYQETQYF. DNA of the CDR3: TGTGCCAGCAGCCTCTCCCGGGACAGGTACCAAGAGACCCAGTACTTC.

This clone appeared once. The CDR3 region is CAWSVLDMRGELFF. The CDR3, as DNA: TGTGCCTGGAGTGTACTGGACATGCGCGGGGAGCTGTTTTTT. The rearrangement joins TRBV30 to TRBJ2-2, with D perhaps TRBD1 (5 bases). The CDR3 contains 14 residues. From germline, CDR1 is GTSNPN and CDR2 SVGIG (reference sequence). V dropped 0 bases and J dropped 7 bases, with 12 bases sitting between them.